The rows below give T cell receptor beta chains drawn from one sample of a study of T cell clonotyping in hematopoietic cell transplantation. The table came from immunoSEQ multiplex PCR; TCRdb's copy has only in-frame clones and leaves some out. The data hold some 40,000 clones, with 85% observed a single time. The sequencing used peripheral blood mononuclear cells, collected before stem cell transplant. All receptors derive from a man in his sixties with acute myeloid leukemia. Some clones in this sample may be carry-over from other donors' samples. Each CDR3 is given with its conserved first and last residue. The order of the fields is clone size, V gene, CDR3 protein. Clone size is shown for a subset of rows, as once, few, many or a class of expanded clone.

NA | TRBV30 | CAWRSGGSSYEQYF
NA | TRBV5-6 | CASSSMYQPQHF
NA | TRBV30 | CAWSGSGGGNTIYF
NA | TRBV19 | CASSGGQAGGGQPQHF
NA | TRBV5-1 | CASREGTSGGYEQYF
NA | TRBV23-1 | CASSRRRSGNTIYF
NA | TRBV9 | CASSFRVGSGNTIYF
NA | TRBV7-9 | CASSREGGKNQPQHF
NA | TRBV30 | CAWSANRVMGEAFF
NA | TRBV10-3 | CAIRDGSSGNTIYF
NA | TRBV28 | CASRSHAEGLRTEAFF
NA | TRBV19 | CASSLSSSLITEAFF
NA | TRBV11-1 | CASSFEIPGVDTQYF
NA | TRBV2 | CASSWRGYGYTF
NA | TRBV27 | CASSLDGPPWSEQYF
NA | TRBV2 | CASSVWPGSLTNEQYF
NA | TRBV6-1 | CASSVAENQPQHF
NA | TRBV28 | CATIDRYGYTF
NA | TRBV9 | CASSVEGLTYEQYF
once | TRBV7-9 | CASSRYGEVQNEQYF
NA | TRBV28 | CASTLLHTQYF
NA | TRBV29-1 | CSVLQGITEAFF
few | TRBV25-1 | CASSAGQAYEAFF
NA | TRBV5-6 | CASSLNGGSYEQYF
NA | TRBV4-1 | CASSQPYLQGADGYTF
NA | TRBV28 | CASSPGTGGLDTQYF
NA | TRBV29-1 | CSVGLSAGELFF
once | TRBV7-6 | CASSFLDLNRQQFF
NA | TRBV4-2 | CASTPKGTQGNTEAFF
NA | TRBV4-3 | CASSRGLAGYNEQFF
NA | TRBV11-1 | CASSQDRGGFEQYF
NA | TRBV6-1 | CASSEHTGDSGANVLTF
medium-sized | TRBV6-5 | CASSLTGRMEAFF
NA | TRBV19 | CASRKGLSNTGELFF
NA | TRBV4-1 | CASSQRLSGEMNTEAFF
NA | TRBV6-4 | CASSLDRNTGELFF
NA | TRBV5-8 | CASRGTGTYEQYF
NA | TRBV5-1 | CASSELGASYGYTF
NA | TRBV28 | CASREQGGNYEQFF
NA | TRBV4-1 | CASSQDRGTGEKNYGYTF
NA | TRBV4-3 | CASSQGSSGANVLTF
NA | TRBV6-1 | CASSRGMNTEAFF
NA | TRBV9 | CASSVGQGSSGANVLTF
NA | TRBV28 | CASDHRVRDTQYF